This T cell receptor (beta chain) was profiled in a study of B cell selection in AIRE deficiency. Trimming at V came to 4 bases and at J to 4 bases, leaving 3 bases not matched to a gene. The CDR3 loop spans 13 amino acids. CDR1 is SGHNT, CDR2 YYREEE, per germline (reference sequence). For this clone: No antigen is known for it.

Findings and limits, study-wide: Of some 4,000 shared Treg TCRbeta sequences, around 30% were healthy-donor-only and around 8.7% patient-only. Tconv and Treg cells from AIRE-deficient patients resembled healthy donors in TCRBV usage, CDR3 length and diversity. CDR3s were shorter in shared Treg sequences, reflecting few non-templated nucleotide insertions.

Regulatory T cells were sorted as CD4+CD25hiCD127low/negative. Sequencing used immunoSEQ multiplex PCR; TCRdb keeps in-frame clones, though not all of them. The sample lists about 18,000 clones; roughly 91% were seen once. Sequencing used CD4+CD25+ Tregs sorted from PBMCs. The chain links TRBV5-4 to TRBJ1-2, with 8 bases fitting TRBD1. The TCR sequence derives from a human donor in good health. CDR3 loop: CASSRTGPYGYTF. The CDR3 DNA is TGTGCCAGCAGCCGGACAGGGCCCTATGGCTACACCTTC.